Listed here is a single T cell receptor (beta chain). The source of the sample is a study of T cell responses to AZD1222 COVID-19 vaccine. The data were produced by immunoSEQ multiplex PCR, yet TCRdb's version contains in-frame clones alone and is incomplete. The sample has tens of thousands of clones, around 81% seen once. Germline CDR1 reads SSHAT; CDR2 reads FNYEAQ (reference sequence). V lost 5 bases and J 2 bases, leaving 15 bases between the germline ends. This CDR3 comprises 15 residues. The TCR comes from an adult in good health. Source: peripheral blood, taken on day 0 of AZD1222 vaccination. The chain uses TRBV7-7 and TRBJ2-5; tentative D call: TRBD2 (6 bases). CDR3 region: CASSPTVGGQETQYF. The DNA of the CDR3 is TGTGCCAGCAGCCCTACCGTTGGGGGGCAAGAGACCCAGTACTTC.